Listed here is a single T cell receptor (beta chain). The antigen is not known. The data are from a study of cytomegalovirus exposure and HLA in healthy donors. The study, taken as a whole, reports: In vitro data verified a few CMV-associated chains as specific for CMV antigens.

Profiled with immunoSEQ multiplex PCR; TCRdb holds only in-frame clones, not every one. The sample has some 240,000 clones, about nine tenths seen once; the top ten hold about 2%. Looked up from germline, CDR1 is WNHNN and CDR2 is SYGVQD (reference sequence). Trimming cost V 5 bases and J 1 base, with 8 bases left between them. The CDR3 length is 13 residues. The chain joins TRBV10-1 to TRBJ1-1; D uncertain. This TCR derives from a woman between 18 and 30 years old in good health and CMV-seropositive. The sequenced sample was PBMCs. The CDR3: CASSLVPNTEAFF. CDR3 bases: TGCGCCAGCAGTTTAGTGCCGAACACTGAAGCTTTCTTT.